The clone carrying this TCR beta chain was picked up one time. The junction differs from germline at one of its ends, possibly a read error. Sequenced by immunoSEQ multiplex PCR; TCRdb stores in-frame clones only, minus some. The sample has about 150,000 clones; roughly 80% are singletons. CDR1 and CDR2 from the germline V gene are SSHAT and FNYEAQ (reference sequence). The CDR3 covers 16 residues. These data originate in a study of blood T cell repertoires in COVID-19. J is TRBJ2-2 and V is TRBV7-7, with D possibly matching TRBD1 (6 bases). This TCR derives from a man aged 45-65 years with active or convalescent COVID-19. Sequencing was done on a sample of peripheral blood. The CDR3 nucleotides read TGTGCTAGCAGCCCAGTGGCAGGGGCGAGCACCGGGGAGCTGTTTTTT. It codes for CASSPVAGASTGELFF.